This record covers a single T cell receptor (beta chain). The antigen remains unidentified. Assay used: immunoSEQ multiplex PCR; TCRdb lists only in-frame clones, some missing. The sample carries over 65,000 clones, roughly 84% recorded once. The data originate from a study of OX40 agonist ivuxolimab in advanced cancers. Study-level background: Earlier treatment with anti-PD-1, anti-PD-L1 or anti-CTLA-4 was permitted, and approximately 38% had received some. Study observations and caveats: Near-lowest levels of clonal expansion characterized partial responders at 0.1-3.0 mg/kg.

The length of the CDR3 is 16 residues. The germline V gene encodes CDR1 KGHSY and CDR2 FQNENV. The V end was cut by 4 bases, the J end by 4 bases, with 19 bases between. The sample in question was CD4+ or CD8+ T cells sorted from blood, obtained in a trial of the OX40 agonist ivuxolimab. The chain is built from TRBV16 and TRBJ1-2; no reliable D call. The source of this sequence is an adult with an advanced solid tumor such as melanoma, head and neck, liver or kidney cancer. Here the CDR3 DNA reads TGTGCCAGCAGCCTAGATATCGTTAGAAAGACCTATGGCTACACCTTC. Its protein is CASSLDIVRKTYGYTF. Together with reference TRBV16 and TRBJ1-2, the CDR3 gives the full variable domain: GEEVAQTPKHLVRGEGQKAKLYCAPIKGHSYVFWYQQVLKNEFKFLISFQNENVFDETGMPKERFSAKCLPNSPCSLEIQATKLEDSAVYFCASSLDIVRKTYGYTFGSGTRLTVV.